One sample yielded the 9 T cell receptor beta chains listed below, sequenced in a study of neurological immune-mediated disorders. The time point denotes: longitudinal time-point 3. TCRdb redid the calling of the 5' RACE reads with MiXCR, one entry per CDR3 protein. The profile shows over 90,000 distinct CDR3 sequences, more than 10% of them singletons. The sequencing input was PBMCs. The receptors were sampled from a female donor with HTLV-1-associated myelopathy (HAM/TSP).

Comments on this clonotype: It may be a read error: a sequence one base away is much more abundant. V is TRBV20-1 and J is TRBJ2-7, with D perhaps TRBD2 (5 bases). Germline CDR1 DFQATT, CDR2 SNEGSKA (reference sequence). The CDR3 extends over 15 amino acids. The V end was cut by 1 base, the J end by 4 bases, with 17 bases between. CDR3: CSARVMTIGVYEQYF. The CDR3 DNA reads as TGCAGTGCTAGAGTTATGACTATCGGGGTTTACGAGCAGTACTTC.

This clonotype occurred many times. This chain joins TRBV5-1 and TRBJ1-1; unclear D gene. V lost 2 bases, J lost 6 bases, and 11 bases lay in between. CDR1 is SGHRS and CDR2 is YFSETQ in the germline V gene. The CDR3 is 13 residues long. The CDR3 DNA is TGCGCCAGCAGCTTACGGGAACGGGCTGAAGCTTTCTTT. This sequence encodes CASSLRERAEAFF.

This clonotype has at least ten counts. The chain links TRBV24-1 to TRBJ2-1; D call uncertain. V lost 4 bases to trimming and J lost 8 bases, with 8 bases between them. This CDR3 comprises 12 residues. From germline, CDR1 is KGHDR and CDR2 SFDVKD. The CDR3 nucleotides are TGTGCCACCAGTGAGACATGGGATGAGCAGTTCTTC. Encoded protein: CATSETWDEQFF.

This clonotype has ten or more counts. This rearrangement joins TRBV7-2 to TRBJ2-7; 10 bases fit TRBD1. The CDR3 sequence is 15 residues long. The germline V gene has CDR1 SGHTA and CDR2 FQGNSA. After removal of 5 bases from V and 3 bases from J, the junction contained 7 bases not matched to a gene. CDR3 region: CASSQGQGRNYEQYF. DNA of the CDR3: TGTGCCAGCAGCCAGGGACAGGGGCGTAACTACGAGCAGTACTTC.

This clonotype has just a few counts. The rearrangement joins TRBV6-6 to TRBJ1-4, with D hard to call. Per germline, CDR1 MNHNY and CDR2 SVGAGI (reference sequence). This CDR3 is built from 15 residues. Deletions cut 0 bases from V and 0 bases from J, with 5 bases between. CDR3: CASSYSSATNEKLFF. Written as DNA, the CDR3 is TGTGCCAGCAGTTACTCGTCAGCAACTAATGAAAAACTGTTTTTT.

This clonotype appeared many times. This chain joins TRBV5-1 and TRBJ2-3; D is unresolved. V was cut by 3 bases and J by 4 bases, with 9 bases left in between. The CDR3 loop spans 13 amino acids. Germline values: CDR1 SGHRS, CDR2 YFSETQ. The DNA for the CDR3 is TGCGCCAGCAGCTGGACGGGTCCAGATACGCAGTATTTT. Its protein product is CASSWTGPDTQYF.

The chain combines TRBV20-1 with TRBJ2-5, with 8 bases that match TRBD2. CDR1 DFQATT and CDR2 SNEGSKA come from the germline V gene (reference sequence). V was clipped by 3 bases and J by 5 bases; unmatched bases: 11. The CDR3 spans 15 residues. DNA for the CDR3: TGCAGTGCTAGGGGGCGGGGGGCCCGGAGTGAGACCCAGTACTTC. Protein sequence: CSARGRGARSETQYF.

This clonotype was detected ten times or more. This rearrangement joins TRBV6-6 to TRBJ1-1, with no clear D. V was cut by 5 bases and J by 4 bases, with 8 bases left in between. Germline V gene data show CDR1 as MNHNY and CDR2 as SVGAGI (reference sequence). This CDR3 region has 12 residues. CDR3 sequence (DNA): TGTGCCAGCAGTAGGGAGGCCACTGAAGCTTTCTTT. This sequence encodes CASSREATEAFF.

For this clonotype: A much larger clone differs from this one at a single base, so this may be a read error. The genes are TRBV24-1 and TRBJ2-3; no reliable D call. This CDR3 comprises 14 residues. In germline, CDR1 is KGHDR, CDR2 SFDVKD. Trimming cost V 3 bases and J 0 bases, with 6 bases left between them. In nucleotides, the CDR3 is TGTGCCACCAGTGATCCGGCTAGCACAGATACGCAGTATTTT. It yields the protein CATSDPASTDTQYF.